This T cell receptor beta chain was identified during a study of ipilimumab plus nivolumab after autologous stem cell transplantation. Study summary: Both relapsed and primary refractory DLBCL were included.

Ipilimumab, 1 mg/kg, started 14 to 28 days after autologous transplant. Dosing: nivolumab 3 mg/kg IV, weeks 1, 4, 7, 10, then every two weeks to week 26. The CDR3 sequence is 12 residues long. Between the trimmed V and J ends, which lost 10 bases and 1 base, there was a span of 10 bases. The germline V gene has CDR1 ENHRY and CDR2 SYGVKD. TCRdb's copy holds only in-frame clones and misses some; the assay was immunoSEQ multiplex PCR. The table has 20,000 to 30,000 clones, about 86% seen once; the top ten hold roughly 5.5%. J is TRBJ1-1 and V is TRBV10-3, with a possible D match to TRBD1 (5 bases). This clonotype was obtained from a male donor with diffuse large B-cell lymphoma. The material was PBMCs, obtained in a trial of ipilimumab plus nivolumab as post-transplant consolidation. The CDR3 DNA follows: TGTGCCACCCGACAGACGAACACTGAAGCTTTCTTT. It encodes CATRQTNTEAFF.